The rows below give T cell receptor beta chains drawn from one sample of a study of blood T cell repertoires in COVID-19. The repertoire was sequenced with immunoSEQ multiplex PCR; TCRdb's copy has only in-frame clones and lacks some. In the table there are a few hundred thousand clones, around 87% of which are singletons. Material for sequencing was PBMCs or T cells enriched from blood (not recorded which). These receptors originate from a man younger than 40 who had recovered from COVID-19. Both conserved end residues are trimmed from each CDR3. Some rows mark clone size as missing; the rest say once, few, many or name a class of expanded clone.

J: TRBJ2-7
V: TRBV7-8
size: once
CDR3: ASSKEGWRKRDYEQY

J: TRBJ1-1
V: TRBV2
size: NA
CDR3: ASRPGQVGNTEAF

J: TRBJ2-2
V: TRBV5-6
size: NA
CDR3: ASSLGGLAGNTGELF

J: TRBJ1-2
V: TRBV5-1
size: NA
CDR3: ASSEVGGRRGRDGYT

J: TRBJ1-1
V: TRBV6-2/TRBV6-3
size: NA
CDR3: ASSRGPNTEAF

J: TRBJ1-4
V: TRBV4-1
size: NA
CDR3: ASSQVGTTGEKLF

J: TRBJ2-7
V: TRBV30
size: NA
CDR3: AWRRQGSYEQY

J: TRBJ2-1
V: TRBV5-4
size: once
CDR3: ASSLEGLAGGRQF

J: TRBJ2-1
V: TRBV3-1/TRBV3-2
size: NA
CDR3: ASSRVFSYNEQF

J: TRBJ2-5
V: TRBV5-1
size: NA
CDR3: ASRDRVDQETQY

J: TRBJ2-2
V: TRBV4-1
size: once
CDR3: ASSPRSGGELF

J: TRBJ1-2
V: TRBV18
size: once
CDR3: ASSPPQGNNYGYT

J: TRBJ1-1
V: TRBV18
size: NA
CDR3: ASSPPGGRVMNTEAF

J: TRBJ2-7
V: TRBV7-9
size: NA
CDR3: ASSLAYGQAYEQY

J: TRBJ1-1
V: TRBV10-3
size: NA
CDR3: AISRDRARSEAF

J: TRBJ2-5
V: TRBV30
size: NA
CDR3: AWSVPGLTQETQY

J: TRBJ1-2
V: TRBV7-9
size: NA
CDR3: ASSLDRAGNGYT

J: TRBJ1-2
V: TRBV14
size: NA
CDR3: ASSQGENYGYT

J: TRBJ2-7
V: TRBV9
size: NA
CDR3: ASSGEASSGGTYEQY

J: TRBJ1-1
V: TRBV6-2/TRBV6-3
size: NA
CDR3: ASSYGTGNFGAF

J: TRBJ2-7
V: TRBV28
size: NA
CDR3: ASSPRDAGGNEQY

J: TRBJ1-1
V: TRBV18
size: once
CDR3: ASSTGTGSTEAF

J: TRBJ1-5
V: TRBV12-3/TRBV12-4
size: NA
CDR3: ASSFQQHQPQH

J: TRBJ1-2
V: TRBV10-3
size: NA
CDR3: AISESGQGRFYGYT

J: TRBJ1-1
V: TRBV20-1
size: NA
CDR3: SAGALESF

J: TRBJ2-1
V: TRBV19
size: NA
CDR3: ASNPEGLPGYNEQF

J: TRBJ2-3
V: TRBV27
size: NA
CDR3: ASSLSLGRAPDTQY

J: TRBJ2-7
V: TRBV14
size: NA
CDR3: ASSRVGQNYEQY

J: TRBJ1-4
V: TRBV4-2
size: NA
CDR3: ASSPSGTSNEKLF

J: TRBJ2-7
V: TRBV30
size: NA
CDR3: AWSRDTVTYEQY

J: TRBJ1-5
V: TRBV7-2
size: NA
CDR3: ASSPPGFNQPQH

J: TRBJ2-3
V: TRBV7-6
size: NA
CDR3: ASSLSWAGGGTDTQY

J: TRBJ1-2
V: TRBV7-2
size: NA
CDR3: ASSLGQIEGYT

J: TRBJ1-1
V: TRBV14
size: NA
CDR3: ASSQSVREVHTEAF

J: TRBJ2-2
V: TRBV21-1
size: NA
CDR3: ASSKQANTGELF

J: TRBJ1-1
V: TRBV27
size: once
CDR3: ASSTSGTENTEAF

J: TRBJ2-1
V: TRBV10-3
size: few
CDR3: AIRSDRAQF

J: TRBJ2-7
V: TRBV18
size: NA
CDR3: ASSRNLGDEQY

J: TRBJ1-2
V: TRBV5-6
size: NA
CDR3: ASSIGDYGYT

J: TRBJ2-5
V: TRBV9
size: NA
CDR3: ASSPRTGGRETQY

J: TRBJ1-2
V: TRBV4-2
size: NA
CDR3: ASSQDSGIEEGYT

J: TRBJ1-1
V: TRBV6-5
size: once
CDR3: ASSRGTGVSAF

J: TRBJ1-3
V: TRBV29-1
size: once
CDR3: SVHRENGNTIY

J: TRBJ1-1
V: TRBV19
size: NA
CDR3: ASSMDSEAF